This T cell receptor (beta chain) is drawn from a study of blood T cell repertoires in COVID-19 (dated by TCRdb to the early 2020s). As for the study more broadly: Samples from collaborators originated in the United States, Italy and Spain and spanned both the acute and convalescent phases of COVID-19. The material from the prospective study consisted of cDNA or gDNA derived from T cells, B-cell-depleted T cells, or PBMCs. The dataset comprised deeply sampled blood TCRbeta repertoires from subjects exposed to, actively infected with, or recovered from COVID-19. The repertoires were released in a freely available public database meant as a resource for research on the immune response to SARS-CoV-2. The samples were drawn from two sources: the first 160 participants of the ongoing ImmuneRACE study, and 1,200 or so subjects contributed by 6 global collaborators. Sample metadata almost always included a de-identified subject ID, COVID-19 status, age in years and sex. Where available, HLA class I and class II types were obtained from metadata supplied by the sample provider rather than from assay-based typing.

In the case of this clone: The specificity of this receptor is unknown. Base qualities were left out, and no much larger clone turns up one base away.

Study-wide conclusions, independent of this receptor: The amount of clinical and demographic metadata varied by source and participant and was provided uncurated.

The immunoSEQ Assay, a bias-controlled multiplex PCR, was used to amplify TCRbeta CDR3 regions from genomic DNA. Per the authors' processing: Nucleated cell counts per sample were estimated from amplification of reference gene primers within the assay. Sequence reads were collapsed and filtered to measure the absolute abundance of every unique TCRbeta CDR3 rearrangement. For each sample, productive Simpson clonality was calculated as the square root of Simpson's diversity index over productive rearrangements. The table comes from immuneACCESS by way of TCRdb, which keeps in-frame sequences with V and J called. Part of the clones is missing from these tables; in studies checked, under half for an unresolved V gene and the rest for unknown reasons. V, J and clone size were drawn from that table, and D and trimming were deduced from the DNA. This sample lists 150,000 to 200,000 clones; about 88% were detected once. Jointly, the top ten make up approximately 9.4% of the sample.

Enrolling through a virtual design, the prospective study's participants ranged in age from roughly 18 to 89 years and lived across roughly 24 United States geographic areas. To assign participants to cohorts, the prospective study relied on clinical history that participants themselves reported in a screening survey and a study questionnaire. Recovered participants in ImmuneRACE Cohort 3 were defined by two consecutive negative NP/OP PCR tests, clearance by a healthcare professional, or resolution of symptoms. In the prospective study, mobile phlebotomists collected whole blood, serum and a nasopharyngeal or oropharyngeal swab from each participant. Over a 2-month period, participants in the prospective study had the option of providing additional blood draws and questionnaires. Before DNA extraction, blood samples from the prospective study were shipped at room temperature or frozen. Its CDR3 holds 13 amino acids, cysteine through phenylalanine. The only DNA kept is the CDR3, 39 bases in frame from the first base. According to the germline V gene, CDR1 reads SNHLY and CDR2 reads FYNNEI. V loses 10 bases of germline sequence and J loses 4 bases, and the interval between the two ends is 17 bases.

The sample taken for sequencing was PBMCs or T cells enriched from blood (not recorded which). The sequence came from a woman younger than 35 who had recovered from COVID-19. This chain is built from TRBV2 and TRBJ2-7, with a weak D call of TRBD2 (5 bases match). The sequence in DNA is TGTGCCACTGCGCGGGCAGAATCTTACGAGCAGTACTTC. Its translation reads: CATARAESYEQYF.